Below, 8 T cell receptor beta chains from the same sample are listed, as sequenced in a study of blood T cell repertoires in COVID-19. The data were produced by immunoSEQ multiplex PCR, yet TCRdb's version contains in-frame clones alone and is incomplete. The table shows 220,000 or so clones, with 84% occurring only once. The sequenced sample consisted of PBMCs or T cells enriched from blood (not recorded which). These receptors were taken from a woman aged 40 to 50 who had recovered from COVID-19.

V usage is TRBV6-1 and J usage is TRBJ1-3; 7 bases are shared with TRBD1. Losses at the gene ends were 3 bases for V and 4 bases for J; bases not matched to a gene: 9. The germline V gene has CDR1 MNHNS and CDR2 SASEGT. The CDR3 runs to 16 residues. In DNA form, the CDR3 reads TGTGCCAGCAGTGAGGGACAGTTTTTAAGCGGAAACACCATATATTTT. Amino acids: CASSEGQFLSGNTIYF.

The chain joins TRBV19 to TRBJ1-3, with TRBD1 matching 9 bases. Trimming took 5 bases from V and 4 from J; bases not matched to a gene: 6. This CDR3 contains 15 residues. The germline gives CDR1 LNHDA, CDR2 SQIVND (reference sequence). DNA for the CDR3: TGTGCCAGTAGTCCCGGACAGGGGTCCGGAAACACCATATATTTT. Protein: CASSPGQGSGNTIYF. The whole variable domain, filled in from reference TRBV19 and TRBJ1-3, reads DGGITQSPKYLFRKEGQNVTLSCEQNLNHDAMYWYRQDPGQGLRLIYYSQIVNDFQKGDIAEGYSVSREKKESFPLTVTSAQKNPTAFYLCASSPGQGSGNTIYFGEGSWLTVV.

This sequence joins TRBV9 and TRBJ1-2; 9 nucleotides match TRBD1. V trimming: 3 bases; J trimming: 10 bases; junction bases outside the gene matches: 13. Germline CDR1 SGDLS, CDR2 YYNGEE. CDR3 length equals 15 residues. The CDR3 here is CASSATGGPGVDYTF. The DNA for the CDR3 is TGTGCCAGCAGCGCCACAGGGGGCCCTGGGGTCGACTACACCTTC.

The chain uses TRBV10-2 and TRBJ2-3, with 7 positions matching TRBD1. Germline CDR1 is WSHSY and CDR2 is SAAADI. The CDR3 loop spans 14 amino acids. V trimming: 5 bases; J trimming: 0 bases; junction bases outside the gene matches: 2. CDR3: CASSQQGSTDTQYF. Written as DNA, the CDR3 is TGCGCCAGCAGTCAACAGGGGAGCACAGATACGCAGTATTTT.

This chain links TRBV12-3 or TRBV12-4 with TRBJ2-5; D gene unclear. This CDR3 region has 13 residues. V was cut by 4 bases and J by 5 bases, with 11 bases left in between. Here the CDR3 reads CASSSSGGETQYF. In DNA, the CDR3 is TGTGCCAGCAGTTCCTCAGGTGGGGAGACCCAGTACTTC.

This chain connects TRBV28 to TRBJ2-1; the match to TRBD2 covers 8 bases. V lost 5 bases, J lost 6 bases, and 9 bases stayed unmatched. The CDR3 spans 15 residues. CDR1 and CDR2 from the germline V gene are MDHEN and SYDVKM. The CDR3 loop reads CASSPLGGGRNEQFF. In nucleotides, the CDR3 is TGTGCCAGCAGTCCGCTGGGCGGGGGGCGCAATGAGCAGTTCTTC.

The V and J genes are TRBV6-6 and TRBJ1-5, with D perhaps TRBD1 (5 bases). V was trimmed by 10 bases and J by 4 bases, leaving 11 bases between them. Germline-derived CDR1 and CDR2 are MNHNY and SVGAGI (reference sequence). CDR3 length: 12 residues. The CDR3 nucleotides read TGTGCCATGGGGAGGGGAAATCAGCCCCAGCATTTT. Translating gives CAMGRGNQPQHF.

V is TRBV6-6 and J is TRBJ1-2, with unresolved D. Germline assignment: CDR1 MNHNY and CDR2 SVGAGI (reference sequence). Trimming pared 0 bases from V and 8 bases from J, leaving 13 bases between. CDR3 length equals 14 residues. The CDR3 DNA follows: TGTGCCAGCAGTTACTCGATGGCAGAGGAGGGCTACACCTTC. It codes for CASSYSMAEEGYTF.